Included here is one T cell receptor (beta chain) sequence, with context. Peripheral blood came from all dose cohorts at three timepoints. These data come from a study of OX40 agonist ivuxolimab in advanced cancers. The overall study: Partial responses were achieved by three patients: one hepatocellular carcinoma, two cutaneous melanoma.

The method was immunoSEQ multiplex PCR; TCRdb's version includes in-frame clones alone and lacks a portion of them. The sample carries more than 70,000 clones, about 90% recorded once. The V segment lost 7 bases and the J segment 6 bases; nucleotides outside the gene matches: 14. This CDR3 has 17 amino acids. Germline CDR1 MRHNA, CDR2 SNTAGT. The specimen was CD4+ or CD8+ T cells sorted from blood, collected in a trial of the OX40 agonist ivuxolimab. The source of this sequence is an adult with an advanced solid tumor such as melanoma, head and neck, liver or kidney cancer. This sequence joins TRBV6-4 and TRBJ2-1; 11 bases agree with TRBD2. CDR3 protein: CASKILAGVGGGNEQFF. The CDR3 nucleotides are TGTGCCAGCAAAATACTAGCGGGGGTGGGAGGGGGCAATGAGCAGTTCTTC.